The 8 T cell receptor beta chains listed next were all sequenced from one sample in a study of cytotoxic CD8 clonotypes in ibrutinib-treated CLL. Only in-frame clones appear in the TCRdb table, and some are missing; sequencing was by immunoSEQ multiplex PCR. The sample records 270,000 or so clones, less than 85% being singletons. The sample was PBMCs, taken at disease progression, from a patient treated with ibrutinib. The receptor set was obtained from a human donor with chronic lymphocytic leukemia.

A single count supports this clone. The CDR3 coding sequence is TGTGCCATCAAGGACAGGGGGGAAGAAGAGACCCAGTACTTC. Translated: CAIKDRGEEETQYF. The chain links TRBV10-3 to TRBJ2-5, with 10 positions matching TRBD1. The V and J ends lost 7 bases and 3 bases, in that order; junction bases with no gene match: 5. This CDR3 comprises 14 residues. The germline V gene encodes CDR1 ENHRY and CDR2 SYGVKD.

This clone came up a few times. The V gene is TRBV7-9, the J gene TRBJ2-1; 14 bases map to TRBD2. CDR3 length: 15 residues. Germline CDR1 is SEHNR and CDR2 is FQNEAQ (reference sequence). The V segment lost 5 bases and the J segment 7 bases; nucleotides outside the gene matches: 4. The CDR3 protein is CASSPGTSGSNEQFF. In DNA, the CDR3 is TGTGCCAGCAGCCCCGGGACTAGCGGGAGTAATGAGCAGTTCTTC.

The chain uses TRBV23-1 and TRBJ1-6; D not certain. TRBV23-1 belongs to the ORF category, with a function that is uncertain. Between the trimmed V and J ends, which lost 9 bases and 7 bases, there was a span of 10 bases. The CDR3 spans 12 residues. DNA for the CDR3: TGCGCCAGGCTTGGAGTAAATTCACCCCTCCACTTT. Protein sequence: CARLGVNSPLHF.

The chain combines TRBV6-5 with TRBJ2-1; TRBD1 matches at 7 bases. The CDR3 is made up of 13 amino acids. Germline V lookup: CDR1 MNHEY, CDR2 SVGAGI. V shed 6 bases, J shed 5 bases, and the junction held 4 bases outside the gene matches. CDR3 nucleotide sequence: TGTGCCAGCAGCCTAGGGACAGACAATGAGCAGTTCTTC. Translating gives CASSLGTDNEQFF.

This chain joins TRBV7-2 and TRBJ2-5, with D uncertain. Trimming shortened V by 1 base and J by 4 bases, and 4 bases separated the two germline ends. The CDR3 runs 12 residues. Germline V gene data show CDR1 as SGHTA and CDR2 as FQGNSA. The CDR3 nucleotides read TGTGCCAGCAGCTTAGTTTCAGAGACCCAGTACTTC. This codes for CASSLVSETQYF. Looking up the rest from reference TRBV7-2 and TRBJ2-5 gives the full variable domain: GAGVSQSPSNKVTEKGKDVELRCDPISGHTALYWYRQSLGQGLEFLIYFQGNSAPDKSGLPSDRFSAERTGGSVSTLTIQRTQQEDSAVYLCASSLVSETQYFGPGTRLLVL.

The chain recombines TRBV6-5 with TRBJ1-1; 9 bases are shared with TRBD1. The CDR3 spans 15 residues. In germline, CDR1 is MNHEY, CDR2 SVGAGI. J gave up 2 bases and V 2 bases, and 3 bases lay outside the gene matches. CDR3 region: CASSYGTGLNTEAFF. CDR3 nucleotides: TGTGCCAGCAGTTACGGGACAGGGCTCAACACTGAAGCTTTCTTT.

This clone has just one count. The CDR3 DNA is TGTGCCAGCAGCCCCAGACAGGATGAGCAGTTCTTC. As protein: CASSPRQDEQFF. The chain recombines TRBV11-2 with TRBJ2-1; D possibly corresponds to TRBD1 (6 bases). The V and J ends lost 5 bases and 8 bases respectively, with 10 bases between them. The V gene's germline CDR1 is SGHAT and CDR2 FQNNGV. This CDR3 comprises 12 residues. Full variable domain (outside the CDR3, taken from reference TRBV11-2 and TRBJ2-1): EAGVAQSPRYKIIEKRQSVAFWCNPISGHATLYWYQQILGQGPKLLIQFQNNGVVDDSQLPKDRFSAERLKGVDSTLKIQPAKLEDSAVYLCASSPRQDEQFFGPGTRLTVL.

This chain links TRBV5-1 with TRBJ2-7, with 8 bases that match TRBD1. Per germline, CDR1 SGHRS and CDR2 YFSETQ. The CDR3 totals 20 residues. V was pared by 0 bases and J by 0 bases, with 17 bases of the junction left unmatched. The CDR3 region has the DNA TGCGCCAGCAGCTTGGGGACAACCGGGACAGGACCCTTTCCCTCCTACGAGCAGTACTTC. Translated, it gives CASSLGTTGTGPFPSYEQYF.